This T cell receptor (beta chain) was identified during a study of CXCR4 blockade with PD-1 therapy in pancreatic cancer. Study-level findings and limits: Tumor clonality averaged roughly 0.15 versus 0.05 in healthy blood, not predicting survival.

No neoadjuvant therapy was given before resection to the patients supplying these archived tumor blocks. V was clipped by 1 base and J by 4 bases; unmatched bases: 3. CDR1 is SGHNT, CDR2 YENEEA, per germline. The CDR3 totals 14 residues. Repertoires were generated with immunoSEQ multiplex PCR, while TCRdb's copy carries only in-frame clones and drops some. The repertoire consists of 15,000 to 20,000 clones, with around 72% occurring once and the leading ten covering more than 4.5%. The table lists this clone with a few counts. Its antigen is as yet unknown. This chain links TRBV11-3 with TRBJ2-7; 8 nucleotides align to TRBD1. The source of this sequence is a human donor with pancreatic ductal adenocarcinoma. Sample: tumor tissue. This CDR3 is CASSLGTGRYEQYF. The CDR3 bases are TGTGCCAGCAGCTTAGGGACAGGGCGGTACGAGCAGTACTTC.